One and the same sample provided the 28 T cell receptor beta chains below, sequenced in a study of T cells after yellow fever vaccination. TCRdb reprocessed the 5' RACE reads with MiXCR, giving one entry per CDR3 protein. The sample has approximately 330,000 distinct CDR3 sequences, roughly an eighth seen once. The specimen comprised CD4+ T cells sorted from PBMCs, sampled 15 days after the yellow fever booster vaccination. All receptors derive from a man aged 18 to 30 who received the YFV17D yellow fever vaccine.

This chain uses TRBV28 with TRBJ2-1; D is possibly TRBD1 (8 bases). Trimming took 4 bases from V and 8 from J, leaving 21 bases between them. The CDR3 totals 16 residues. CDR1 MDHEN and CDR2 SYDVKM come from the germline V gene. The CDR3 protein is CASSSGGAGGRYEQFF. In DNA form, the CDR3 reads TGTGCCAGCAGTTCAGGGGGGGCAGGGGGCCGATATGAGCAGTTCTTC.

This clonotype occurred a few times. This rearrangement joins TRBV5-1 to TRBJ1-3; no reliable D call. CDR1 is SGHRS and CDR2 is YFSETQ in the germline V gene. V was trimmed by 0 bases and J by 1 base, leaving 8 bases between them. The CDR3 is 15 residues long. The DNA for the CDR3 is TGCGCCAGCAGCTTGGTCGCGGGTTCTGGAAACACCATATATTTT. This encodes CASSLVAGSGNTIYF. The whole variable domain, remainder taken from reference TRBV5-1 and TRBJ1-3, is KAGVTQTPRYLIKTRGQQVTLSCSPISGHRSVSWYQQTPGQGLQFLFEYFSETQRNKGNFPGRFSGRQFSNSRSEMNVSTLELGDSALYLCASSLVAGSGNTIYFGEGSWLTVV.

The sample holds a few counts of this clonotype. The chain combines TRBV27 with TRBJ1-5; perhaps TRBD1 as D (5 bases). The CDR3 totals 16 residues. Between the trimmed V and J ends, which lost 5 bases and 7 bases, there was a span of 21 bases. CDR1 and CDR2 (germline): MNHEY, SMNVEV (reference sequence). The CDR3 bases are TGTGCCAGCAGTCACCGGGACCCAATGGGGCGGCAGCCCCAGCATTTT. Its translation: CASSHRDPMGRQPQHF.

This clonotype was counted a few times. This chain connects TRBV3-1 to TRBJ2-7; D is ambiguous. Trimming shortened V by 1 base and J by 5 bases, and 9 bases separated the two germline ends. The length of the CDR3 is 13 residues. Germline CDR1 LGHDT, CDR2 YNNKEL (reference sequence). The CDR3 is CASSQAVGNEQYF. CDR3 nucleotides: TGTGCCAGCAGCCAAGCGGTTGGGAACGAGCAGTACTTC.

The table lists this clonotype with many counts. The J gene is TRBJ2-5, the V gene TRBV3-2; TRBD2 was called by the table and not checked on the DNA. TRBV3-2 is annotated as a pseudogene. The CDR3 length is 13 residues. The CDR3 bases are TGTGCCAGCAGCCGCGTAGTCGCGGAGACCCAGTACTTC. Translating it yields CASSRVVAETQYF.

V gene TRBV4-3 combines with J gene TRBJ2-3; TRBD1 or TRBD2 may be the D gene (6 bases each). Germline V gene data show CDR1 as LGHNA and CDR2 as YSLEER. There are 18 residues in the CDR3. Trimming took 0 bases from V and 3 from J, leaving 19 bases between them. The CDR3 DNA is TGCGCCAGCAGCCAAGAAGGGGGGCCAAGATTTAGGACAGATACGCAGTATTTT. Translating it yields CASSQEGGPRFRTDTQYF.

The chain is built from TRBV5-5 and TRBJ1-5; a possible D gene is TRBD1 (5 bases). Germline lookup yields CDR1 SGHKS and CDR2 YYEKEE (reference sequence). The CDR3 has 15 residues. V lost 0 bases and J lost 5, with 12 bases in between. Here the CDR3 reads CASSLGRDSYQPQHF. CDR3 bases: TGTGCCAGCAGCTTGGGCAGGGATTCGTATCAGCCCCAGCATTTT. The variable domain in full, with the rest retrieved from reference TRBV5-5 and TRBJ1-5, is DAGVTQSPTHLIKTRGQQVTLRCSPISGHKSVSWYQQVLGQGPQFIFQYYEKEERGRGNFPDRFSARQFPNYSSELNVNALLLGDSALYLCASSLGRDSYQPQHFGDGTRLSIL.

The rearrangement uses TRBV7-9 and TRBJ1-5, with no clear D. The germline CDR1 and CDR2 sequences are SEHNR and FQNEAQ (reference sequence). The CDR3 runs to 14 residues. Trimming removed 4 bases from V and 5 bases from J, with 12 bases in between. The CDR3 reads CASSSQTIDQPQHF. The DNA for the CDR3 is TGTGCCAGCAGCTCGCAGACAATCGATCAGCCCCAGCATTTT.

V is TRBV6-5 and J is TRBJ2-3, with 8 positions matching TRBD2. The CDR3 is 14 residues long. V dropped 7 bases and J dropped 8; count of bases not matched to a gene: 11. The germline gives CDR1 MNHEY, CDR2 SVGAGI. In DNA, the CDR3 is TGTGCCAGCAAGGGGAGCGGGGGCCCTTTTACGCAGTATTTT. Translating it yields CASKGSGGPFTQYF.

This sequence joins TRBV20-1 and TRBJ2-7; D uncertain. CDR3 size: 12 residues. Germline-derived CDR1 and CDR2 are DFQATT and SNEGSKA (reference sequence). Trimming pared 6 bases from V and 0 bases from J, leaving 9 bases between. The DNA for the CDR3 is TGCAGTGCCCTTTGGACCTCCTACGAGCAGTACGTC. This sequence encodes CSALWTSYEQYV.

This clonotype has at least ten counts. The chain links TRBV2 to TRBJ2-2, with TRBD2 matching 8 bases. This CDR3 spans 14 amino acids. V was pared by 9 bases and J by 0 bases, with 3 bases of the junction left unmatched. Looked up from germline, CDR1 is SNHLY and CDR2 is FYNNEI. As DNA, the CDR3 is TGTGCCAGTTCGGGACTAGCGAACACCGGGGAGCTGTTTTTT. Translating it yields CASSGLANTGELFF.

The CDR3: CAWSFGSGNTDTQYF. The DNA for the CDR3 is TGTGCCTGGAGTTTCGGTAGCGGAAACACAGATACGCAGTATTTT. The rearrangement links TRBV30 to TRBJ2-3; TRBD2 is a possible D gene (6 bases). V was trimmed by 2 bases and J by 2 bases, leaving 14 bases between them. From germline, CDR1 is GTSNPN and CDR2 SVGIG (reference sequence). This CDR3 region has 15 residues. The variable domain in full, completed from reference TRBV30 and TRBJ2-3, reads SQTIHQWPATLVQPVGSPLSLECTVEGTSNPNLYWYRQAAGRGLQLLFYSVGIGQISSEVPQNLSASRPQDRQFILSSKKLLLSDSGFYLCAWSFGSGNTDTQYFGPGTRLTVL.

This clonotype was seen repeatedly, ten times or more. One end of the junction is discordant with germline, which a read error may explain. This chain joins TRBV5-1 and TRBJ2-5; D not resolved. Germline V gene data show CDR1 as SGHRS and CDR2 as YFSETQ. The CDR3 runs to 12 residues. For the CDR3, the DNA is TGTGCCAGCAGCTTATCTGGCGAGACCCAGTACTTC. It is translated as CASSLSGETQYF.

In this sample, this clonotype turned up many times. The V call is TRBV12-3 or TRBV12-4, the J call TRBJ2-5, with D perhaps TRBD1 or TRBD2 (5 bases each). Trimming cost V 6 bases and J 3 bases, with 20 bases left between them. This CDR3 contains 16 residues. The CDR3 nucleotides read TGTGCCAGCAGCCCTCCCCGGGGTCAGGGTAAAGAGACCCAGTACTTC. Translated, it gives CASSPPRGQGKETQYF.

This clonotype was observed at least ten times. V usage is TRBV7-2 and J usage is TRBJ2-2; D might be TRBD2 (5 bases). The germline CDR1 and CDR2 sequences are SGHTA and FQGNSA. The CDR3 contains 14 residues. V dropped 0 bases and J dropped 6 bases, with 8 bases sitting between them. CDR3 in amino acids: CASSLAARAGELFF. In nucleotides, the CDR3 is TGTGCCAGCAGCTTAGCCGCGCGGGCCGGGGAGCTGTTTTTT.

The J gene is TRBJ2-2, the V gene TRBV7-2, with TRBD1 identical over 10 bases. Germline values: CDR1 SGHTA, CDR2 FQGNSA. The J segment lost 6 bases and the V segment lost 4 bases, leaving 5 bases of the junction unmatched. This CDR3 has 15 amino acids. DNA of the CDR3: TGTGCCAGCAGCTGGGGACAGGGGCGGGCCGGGGAGCTGTTTTTT. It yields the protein CASSWGQGRAGELFF.

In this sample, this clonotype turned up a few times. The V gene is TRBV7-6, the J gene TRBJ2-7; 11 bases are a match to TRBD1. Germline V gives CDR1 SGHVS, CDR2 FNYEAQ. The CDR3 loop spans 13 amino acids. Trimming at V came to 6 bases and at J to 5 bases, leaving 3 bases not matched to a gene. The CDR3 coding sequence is TGTGCCAGCAGTCGGACAGGGGGCAACGAGCAGTACGTC. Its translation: CASSRTGGNEQYV.

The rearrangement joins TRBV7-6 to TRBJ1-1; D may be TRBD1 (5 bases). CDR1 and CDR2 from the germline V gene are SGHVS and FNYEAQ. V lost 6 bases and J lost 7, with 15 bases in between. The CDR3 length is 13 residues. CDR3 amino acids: CASRGWQGDEAFF. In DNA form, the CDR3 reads TGTGCCAGCAGGGGTTGGCAGGGTGATGAAGCTTTCTTT. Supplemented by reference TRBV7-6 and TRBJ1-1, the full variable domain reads GAGVSQSPRYKVTKRGQDVALRCDPISGHVSLYWYRQALGQGPEFLTYFNYEAQQDKSGLPNDRFSAERPEGSISTLTIQRTEQRDSAMYRCASRGWQGDEAFFGQGTRLTVV.

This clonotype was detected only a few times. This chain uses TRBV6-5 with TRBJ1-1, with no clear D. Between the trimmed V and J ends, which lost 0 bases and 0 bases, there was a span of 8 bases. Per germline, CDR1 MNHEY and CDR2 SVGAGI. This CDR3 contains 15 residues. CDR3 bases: TGTGCCAGCAGTTACTCGAGAGTCATGAACACTGAAGCTTTCTTT. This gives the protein CASSYSRVMNTEAFF.

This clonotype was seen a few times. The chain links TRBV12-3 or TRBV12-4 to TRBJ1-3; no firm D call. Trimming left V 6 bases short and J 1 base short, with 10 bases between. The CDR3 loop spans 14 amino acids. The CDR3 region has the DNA TGTGCCAGCAGGAGCGCTGGGTCTGGAAACACCATATATTTT. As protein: CASRSAGSGNTIYF.

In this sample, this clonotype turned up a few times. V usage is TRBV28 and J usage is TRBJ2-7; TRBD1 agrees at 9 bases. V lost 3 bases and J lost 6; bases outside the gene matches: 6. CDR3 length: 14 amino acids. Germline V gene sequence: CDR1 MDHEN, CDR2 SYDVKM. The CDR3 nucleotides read TGTGCCAGCAGTTTGATTGGGACAGGGTCCGAGCAGTACTTC. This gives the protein CASSLIGTGSEQYF.

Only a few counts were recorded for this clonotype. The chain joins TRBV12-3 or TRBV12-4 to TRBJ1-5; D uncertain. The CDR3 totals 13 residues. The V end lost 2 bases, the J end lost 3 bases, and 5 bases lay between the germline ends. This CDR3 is CASSLQFNQPQHF. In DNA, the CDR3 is TGTGCCAGCAGTTTACAGTTCAATCAGCCCCAGCATTTT.

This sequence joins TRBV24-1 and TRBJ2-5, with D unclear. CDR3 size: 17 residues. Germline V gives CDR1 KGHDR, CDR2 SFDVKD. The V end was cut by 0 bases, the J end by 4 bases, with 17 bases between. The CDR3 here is CATSDLSQWLVGETQYF. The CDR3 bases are TGTGCCACCAGTGATTTGAGCCAGTGGCTAGTTGGAGAGACCCAGTACTTC.

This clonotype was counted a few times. The CDR3 DNA is TGCAGCGTTGAAGCGGGGGGGCGTTGGACTGAAGCTTTCTTT. It specifies CSVEAGGRWTEAFF. The chain uses TRBV29-1 and TRBJ1-1, with D perhaps TRBD1 (6 bases). Germline CDR1 is SQVTM and CDR2 is ANQGSEA. There are 14 residues in the CDR3. The V and J ends lost 1 base and 5 bases respectively, with 14 bases between them. Variable domain in full (rest from reference TRBV29-1 and TRBJ1-1): SAVISQKPSRDICQRGTSLTIQCQVDSQVTMMFWYRQQPGQSLTLIATANQGSEATYESGFVIDKFPISRPNLTFSTLTVSNMSPEDSSIYLCSVEAGGRWTEAFFGQGTRLTVV.

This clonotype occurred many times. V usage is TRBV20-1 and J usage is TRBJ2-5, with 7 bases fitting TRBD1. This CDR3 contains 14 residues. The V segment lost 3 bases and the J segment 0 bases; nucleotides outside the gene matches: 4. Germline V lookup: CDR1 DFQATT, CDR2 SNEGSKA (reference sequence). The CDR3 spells CSARPGTDQETQYF. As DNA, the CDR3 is TGCAGTGCTAGGCCCGGGACAGACCAAGAGACCCAGTACTTC.

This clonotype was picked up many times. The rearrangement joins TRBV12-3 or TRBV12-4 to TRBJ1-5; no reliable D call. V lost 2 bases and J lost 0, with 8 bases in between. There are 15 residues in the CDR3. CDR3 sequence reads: CASSLTLNSNQPQHF. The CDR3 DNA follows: TGTGCCAGCAGTTTAACATTGAATAGCAATCAGCCCCAGCATTTT.

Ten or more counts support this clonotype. Written as DNA, the CDR3 is TGTGCCATCGGAACCGGGCCCCTCTCTGGAAACACCATATATTTT. Translation: CAIGTGPLSGNTIYF. The chain uses TRBV10-3 and TRBJ1-3; D gene ambiguous. Germline V lookup: CDR1 ENHRY, CDR2 SYGVKD. The V and J ends lost 8 bases and 0 bases respectively, with 14 bases between them. This CDR3 region has 15 residues.

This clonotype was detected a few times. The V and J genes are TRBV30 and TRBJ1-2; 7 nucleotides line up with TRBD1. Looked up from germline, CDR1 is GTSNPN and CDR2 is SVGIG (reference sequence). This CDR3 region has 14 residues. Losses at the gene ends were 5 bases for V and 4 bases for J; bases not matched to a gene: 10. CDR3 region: CAWAPGTVGYGYTF. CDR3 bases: TGTGCCTGGGCCCCCGGGACAGTCGGCTATGGCTACACCTTC.